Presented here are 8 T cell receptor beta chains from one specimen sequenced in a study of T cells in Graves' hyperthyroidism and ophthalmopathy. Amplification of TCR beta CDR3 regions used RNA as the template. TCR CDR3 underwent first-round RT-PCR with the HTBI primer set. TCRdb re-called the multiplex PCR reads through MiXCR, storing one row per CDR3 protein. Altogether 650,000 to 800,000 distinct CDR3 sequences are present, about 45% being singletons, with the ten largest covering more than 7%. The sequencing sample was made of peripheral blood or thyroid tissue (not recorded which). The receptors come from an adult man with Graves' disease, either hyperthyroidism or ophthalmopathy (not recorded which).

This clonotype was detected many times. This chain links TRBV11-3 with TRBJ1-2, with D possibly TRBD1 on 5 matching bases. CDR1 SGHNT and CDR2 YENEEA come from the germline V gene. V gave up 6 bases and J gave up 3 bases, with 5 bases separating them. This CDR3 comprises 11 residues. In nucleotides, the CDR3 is TGTGCCAGCAGAGGGGACTATGGCTACACCTTC. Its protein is CASRGDYGYTF.

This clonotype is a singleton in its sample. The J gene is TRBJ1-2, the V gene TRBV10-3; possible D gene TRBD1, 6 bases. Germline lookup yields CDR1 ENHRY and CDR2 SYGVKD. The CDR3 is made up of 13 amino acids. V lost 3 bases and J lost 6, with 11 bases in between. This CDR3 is CAISDRAGDGYTF. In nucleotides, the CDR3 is TGTGCCATCAGTGATCGAGCAGGGGATGGCTACACCTTC.

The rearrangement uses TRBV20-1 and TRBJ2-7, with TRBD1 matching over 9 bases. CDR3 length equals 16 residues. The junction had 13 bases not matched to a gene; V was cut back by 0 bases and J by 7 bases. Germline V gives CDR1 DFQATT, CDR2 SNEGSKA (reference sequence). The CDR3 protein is CSARDVAGTGRREQYF. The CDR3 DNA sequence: TGCAGTGCTAGAGATGTGGCGGGGACAGGGAGAAGGGAGCAGTACTTC.

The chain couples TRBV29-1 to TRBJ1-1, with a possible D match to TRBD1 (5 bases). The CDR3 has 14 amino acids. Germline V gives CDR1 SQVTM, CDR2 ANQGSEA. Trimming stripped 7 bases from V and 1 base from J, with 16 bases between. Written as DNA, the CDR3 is TGCAGCGCTCCCGACCCAGACAGGAACACTGAAGCTTTCTTT. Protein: CSAPDPDRNTEAFF.

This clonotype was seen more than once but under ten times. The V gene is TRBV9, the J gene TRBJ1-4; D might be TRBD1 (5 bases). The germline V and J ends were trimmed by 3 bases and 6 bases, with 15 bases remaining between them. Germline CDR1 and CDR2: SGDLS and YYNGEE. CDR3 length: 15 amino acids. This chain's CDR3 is CASSAREGPDEKLFF. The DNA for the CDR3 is TGTGCCAGCAGCGCCCGTGAGGGGCCAGATGAAAAACTGTTTTTT.

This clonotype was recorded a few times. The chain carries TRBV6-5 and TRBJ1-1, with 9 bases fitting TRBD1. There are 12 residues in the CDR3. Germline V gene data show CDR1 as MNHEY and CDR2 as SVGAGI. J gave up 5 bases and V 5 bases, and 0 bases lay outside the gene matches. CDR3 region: CASSGTGTEAFF. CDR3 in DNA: TGTGCCAGCAGTGGGACAGGGACTGAAGCTTTCTTT.

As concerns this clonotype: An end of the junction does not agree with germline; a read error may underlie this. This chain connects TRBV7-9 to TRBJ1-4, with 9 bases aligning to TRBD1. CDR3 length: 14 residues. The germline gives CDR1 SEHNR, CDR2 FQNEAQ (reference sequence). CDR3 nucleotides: TGCGCCAGCAGCTTAACAGGGGGCATTGAAAAACTGTTTTTT. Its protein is CASSLTGGIEKLFF.

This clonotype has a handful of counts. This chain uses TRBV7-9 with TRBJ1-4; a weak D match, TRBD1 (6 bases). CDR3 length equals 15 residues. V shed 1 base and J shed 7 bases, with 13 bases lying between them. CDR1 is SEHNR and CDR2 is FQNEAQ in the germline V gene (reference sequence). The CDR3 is CASSLGDTRGEKLFF. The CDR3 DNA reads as TGTGCCAGCAGCTTAGGGGACACGAGGGGTGAAAAACTGTTTTTT.